Shown below are 27 T cell receptor beta chains from a single sample sequenced in a study of blood T cell repertoires in COVID-19. The data were produced by immunoSEQ multiplex PCR, yet TCRdb's version contains in-frame clones alone and is incomplete. The table records hundreds of thousands of clones, under 95% of them present only once. Sample: PBMCs or T cells enriched from blood (not recorded which). The receptors originated from a man aged 55 to 69 who had recovered from COVID-19.

The V and J genes are TRBV5-1 and TRBJ2-1; 12 nucleotides match TRBD1. Germline V CDR1 and CDR2: SGHRS, YFSETQ. The V and J ends lost 4 bases and 9 bases, in that order; junction bases with no gene match: 14. The CDR3 runs 17 residues. The CDR3 DNA follows: TGCGCCAGCAGCCATATAACCCCGGGACAGGGGGCTGGTGAGCAGTTCTTC. Translation gives CASSHITPGQGAGEQFF.

The rearrangement joins TRBV5-4 to TRBJ2-7; D is possibly TRBD2 (5 bases). This CDR3 is 12 amino acids long. Germline lookup yields CDR1 SGHNT and CDR2 YYREEE (reference sequence). V shed 4 bases and J shed 6 bases, with 11 bases lying between them. CDR3: CASSPTAGEQYF. CDR3 coding DNA: TGTGCCAGCAGCCCTACCGCGGGCGAGCAGTACTTC.

The genes are TRBV7-3 and TRBJ1-1; tentatively, D is TRBD1 (5 bases). V was trimmed by 4 bases and J by 5 bases, leaving 26 bases between them. CDR3 length equals 18 residues. Germline lookup yields CDR1 SGHTA and CDR2 FQGTGA. The CDR3 nucleotides are TGTGCCAGCAGCTCAACTGACCGGACACCCCGGTCGATAACTGAAGCTTTCTTT. The encoded protein is CASSSTDRTPRSITEAFF.

The chain joins TRBV7-9 to TRBJ1-1; TRBD1 aligns across 7 bases. The CDR3 sequence is 13 residues long. Germline CDR1 reads SEHNR; CDR2 reads FQNEAQ (reference sequence). V lost 0 bases and J lost 7; bases outside the gene matches: 2. The CDR3 protein is CASSLAPGGEAFF. DNA of the CDR3: TGTGCCAGCAGCTTAGCCCCAGGGGGTGAAGCTTTCTTT.

V gene TRBV14 combines with J gene TRBJ2-1; 8 positions agree with TRBD1. The CDR3 has 14 amino acids. Trimming took 2 bases from V and 6 from J; bases not matched to a gene: 3. CDR1 is SGHDN, CDR2 FVKESK, per germline. The CDR3 DNA reads as TGTGCCAGCAGCCAACCAGGGGGCATCAATGAGCAGTTCTTC. It yields the protein CASSQPGGINEQFF.

The CDR3 region is CASSLSPDYGYTF. The CDR3 DNA reads TGTGCCAGCAGCTTAAGCCCGGACTATGGCTACACCTTC. The chain carries TRBV7-8 and TRBJ1-2; no reliable D call. CDR1 and CDR2 from the germline V gene are SGHVS and FQNEAQ. The CDR3 runs 13 residues. Between the trimmed V and J ends, which lost 2 bases and 3 bases, there was a span of 7 bases.

V gene TRBV11-3 combines with J gene TRBJ2-2, with TRBD2 matching 7 bases. Trimming removed 4 bases from V and 3 bases from J; junction bases left unmatched: 5. Germline lookup yields CDR1 SGHNT and CDR2 YENEEA. CDR3 length equals 15 residues. The CDR3 DNA reads as TGTGCCAGCAGCTCAGAGGCGGGAGACACCGGGGAGCTGTTTTTT. Translation: CASSSEAGDTGELFF.

The CDR3 loop is CASSQDNGPLNLAGYTF. The DNA of the CDR3 is TGCGCCAGCAGCCAAGATAATGGGCCTTTAAACTTGGCGGGCTACACCTTC. The V call is TRBV4-1, the J call TRBJ1-2; D not certain. V lost 0 bases to trimming and J lost 8 bases, with 22 bases between them. Germline CDR1 reads MGHRA; CDR2 reads YSYEKL. CDR3 length equals 17 residues.

The chain links TRBV6-1 to TRBJ2-3; the D gene is possibly TRBD1 (5 bases). This CDR3 is built from 17 residues. The V end lost 3 bases, the J end lost 4 bases, and 20 bases lay between the germline ends. Germline V gene lookup returns CDR1 MNHNS and CDR2 SASEGT. The CDR3 nucleotides are TGTGCCAGCAGTGAGACAGTCGGTTGGAGAAATCCAGATACGCAGTATTTT. As protein: CASSETVGWRNPDTQYF.

This clone was seen a single time. CDR3: CASSLGQPNYGYTF. The CDR3 nucleotides are TGTGCCAGCAGCTTGGGGCAGCCAAACTATGGCTACACCTTC. The gene calls are TRBV7-2 and TRBJ1-2, with a tentative D call TRBD1 (5 bases). This CDR3 is built from 14 residues. V was pared by 3 bases and J by 2 bases, with 10 bases between. CDR1 and CDR2 from the germline V gene are SGHTA and FQGNSA.

The chain is built from TRBV4-2 and TRBJ2-4; TRBD1 matches 7 bases. The length of the CDR3 is 15 residues. CDR1 and CDR2 (germline): LGHNA, YNFKEQ. J lost 8 bases, V lost 0 bases, and 7 bases had no gene match. CDR3: CASSQDRDSGYIQYF. As DNA, the CDR3 is TGTGCCAGCAGCCAAGATCGGGACAGTGGATACATTCAGTACTTC.

This clone was seen only a few times. The chain is built from TRBV9 and TRBJ2-3, with TRBD2 matching over 10 bases. The length of the CDR3 is 17 residues. V trimming: 4 bases; J trimming: 5 bases; junction bases outside the gene matches: 13. Per the germline V gene, CDR1 is SGDLS and CDR2 is YYNGEE. The CDR3 bases are TGTGCCAGCAGCCCCAACCGGGCTAGCGGGGGAGGAGATACGCAGTATTTT. Protein: CASSPNRASGGGDTQYF.

V is TRBV3-1 (or the pseudogene TRBV3-2) and J is TRBJ2-5; D possibly corresponds to TRBD2 (5 bases). V was trimmed by 6 bases and J by 2 bases, leaving 10 bases between them. Germline CDR1 is LGHDT and CDR2 is YNNKEL (reference sequence). CDR3 length equals 13 residues. CDR3 sequence: CASSQTRQETQYF. Here the CDR3 DNA reads TGTGCCAGCAGTCAAACTAGACAAGAGACCCAGTACTTC.

The CDR3 reads CASSPRMDRANQPQHF. The CDR3 DNA sequence: TGTGCCAGCAGCCCACGAATGGACAGGGCGAATCAGCCCCAGCATTTT. The V gene is TRBV4-2, the J gene TRBJ1-5; TRBD1 aligns across 8 bases. This CDR3 is built from 16 residues. CDR1 and CDR2 from the germline V gene are LGHNA and YNFKEQ. V dropped 4 bases and J dropped 4; count of bases not matched to a gene: 9.

The CDR3 DNA follows: TGTGCCAGCAGCCTGGGACAGCCACTCTCCTACAATGAGCAGTTCTTC. Its translation: CASSLGQPLSYNEQFF. The chain links TRBV5-4 to TRBJ2-1; 7 bases are a match to TRBD1. The CDR3 is 16 residues long. V gave up 4 bases and J gave up 0 bases; unmatched junction bases: 7. Looked up from germline, CDR1 is SGHNT and CDR2 is YYREEE (reference sequence). Supplemented by reference TRBV5-4 and TRBJ2-1, the full variable domain reads ETGVTQSPTHLIKTRGQQVTLRCSSQSGHNTVSWYQQALGQGPQFIFQYYREEENGRGNFPPRFSGLQFPNYSSELNVNALELDDSALYLCASSLGQPLSYNEQFFGPGTRLTVL.

This clone was counted once. The chain has TRBV3-1 (or the pseudogene TRBV3-2) and TRBJ1-1; TRBD1 matches at 8 bases. The junction had 9 bases not matched to a gene; V was cut back by 1 base and J by 2 bases. CDR3 length: 17 amino acids. Germline loops: CDR1 LGHDT, CDR2 YNNKEL (reference sequence). The CDR3 loop is CASSQVGQGALNTEAFF. For the CDR3, the DNA is TGTGCCAGCAGCCAAGTCGGGCAGGGGGCACTTAACACTGAAGCTTTCTTT.

The chain recombines TRBV2 with TRBJ1-1; 9 nucleotides align to TRBD1. CDR1 is SNHLY and CDR2 is FYNNEI in the germline V gene. Losses at the gene ends were 5 bases for V and 10 bases for J; bases not matched to a gene: 5. CDR3 size: 12 residues. For the CDR3, the DNA is TGTGCCAGCAGTCTTGGACAGGGGAGAGCTTTCTTT. Amino acid sequence: CASSLGQGRAFF.

V and J are TRBV11-1 and TRBJ2-1, with 7 bases fitting TRBD1. V lost 0 bases, J lost 9 bases, and 8 bases stayed unmatched. In germline, CDR1 is SGHAT, CDR2 FQDESV (reference sequence). CDR3 length: 15 residues. CDR3 sequence reads: CASSLAGGDGVEQFF. The DNA of the CDR3 is TGTGCCAGCAGCTTAGCAGGGGGCGACGGGGTTGAGCAGTTCTTC.

V is TRBV4-3 and J is TRBJ2-7; D possibly corresponds to TRBD2 (6 bases). CDR1 LGHNA and CDR2 YSLEER come from the germline V gene. The CDR3 consists of 14 residues. V was shortened by 2 bases and J by 3 bases, with 11 bases between the two germline ends. Here the CDR3 reads CASSQRFGGYEQYF. The DNA of the CDR3 is TGCGCCAGCAGCCAAAGATTCGGGGGCTACGAGCAGTACTTC.

This chain joins TRBV5-8 and TRBJ2-7, with 7 bases fitting TRBD1. Germline CDR1 is SGHTS and CDR2 is YDEGEE. The CDR3 runs to 13 residues. The V gene end was trimmed by 0 bases and the J gene end by 7 bases; junction bases not matched to a gene: 4. The CDR3 DNA follows: TGTGCCAGCAGCTTGGGACAGGGCGGAGAGCAGTACTTC. Translated, it gives CASSLGQGGEQYF.

The V and J genes are TRBV28 and TRBJ2-5; TRBD2 matches 15 bases. This CDR3 has 17 amino acids. V was clipped by 6 bases and J by 5 bases; unmatched bases: 10. Germline V lookup: CDR1 MDHEN, CDR2 SYDVKM. The CDR3 DNA reads as TGTGCCAGCAGACGTCGGACTAGCGGGAGGGCCGGGGAGACCCAGTACTTC. Residues: CASRRRTSGRAGETQYF.

This sequence joins TRBV18 and TRBJ2-2; D is uncertain. Trimming cost V 3 bases and J 0 bases, with 5 bases left between them. From germline, CDR1 is KGHSH and CDR2 LQKENI. CDR3 length: 14 amino acids. This CDR3 reads CASSPFSNTGELFF. CDR3 sequence (DNA): TGTGCCAGCTCACCCTTCTCGAACACCGGGGAGCTGTTTTTT. The full variable domain, with the rest looked up from reference TRBV18 and TRBJ2-2, is NAGVMQNPRHLVRRRGQEARLRCSPMKGHSHVYWYRQLPEEGLKFMVYLQKENIIDESGMPKERFSAEFPKEGPSILRIQQVVRGDSAAYFCASSPFSNTGELFFGEGSRLTVL.

The table lists this clone with a few counts. The chain carries TRBV5-4 and TRBJ2-7, with a weak D call TRBD1 (6 bases). V lost 3 bases to trimming and J lost 6 bases, with 13 bases between them. Germline-derived CDR1 and CDR2 are SGHNT and YYREEE (reference sequence). The CDR3 has 13 residues. This CDR3 is CASSYREVGEQYF. Written as DNA, the CDR3 is TGTGCCAGCAGCTACAGGGAAGTGGGCGAGCAGTACTTC.

Details on this clone: The same CDR3 is also encoded by other DNA sequences in this sample. The chain carries TRBV7-2 and TRBJ2-3, with D uncertain. The germline V gene has CDR1 SGHTA and CDR2 FQGNSA. The length of the CDR3 is 14 residues. Between the trimmed V and J ends, which lost 2 bases and 0 bases, there was a span of 6 bases. In nucleotides, the CDR3 is TGTGCCAGCAGCTTATCGGGTAGCACAGATACGCAGTATTTT. Translated: CASSLSGSTDTQYF.

The chain uses TRBV28 and TRBJ1-2; D unresolved. CDR1 and CDR2 (germline): MDHEN, SYDVKM. The CDR3 loop spans 12 amino acids. V was shortened by 8 bases and J by 1 base, with 8 bases between the two germline ends. The CDR3 reads CASFDINYGYTF. The CDR3 coding sequence is TGTGCCAGCTTCGACATTAACTATGGCTACACCTTC.

The chain combines TRBV7-2 with TRBJ2-1, with D tentatively TRBD1 (5 bases). The CDR3 covers 14 residues. The germline CDR1 and CDR2 sequences are SGHTA and FQGNSA. Trimming removed 5 bases from V and 10 bases from J, with 18 bases in between. The CDR3 loop reads CASSPTDARGEQFF. As DNA, the CDR3 is TGTGCCAGCAGCCCAACGGACGCAAGGGGCGAGCAGTTCTTC.

The genes are TRBV5-1 and TRBJ1-4; possibly TRBD1 for D (6 bases). Germline-derived CDR1 and CDR2 are SGHRS and YFSETQ. CDR3 length: 15 residues. V lost 0 bases, J lost 6 bases, and 12 bases lay in between. The CDR3 DNA reads as TGCGCCAGCAGCTTGGGGCCACAGGGTGATGAAAAACTGTTTTTT. The encoded protein is CASSLGPQGDEKLFF.